This T cell receptor (beta chain) comes out of a study of blood T cell repertoires in COVID-19. Study overall: There were acute and convalescent COVID-19 samples, and they came from the United States, Italy and Spain. In each case, the material was cDNA or gDNA derived from T cells, B-cell-depleted T cells, or PBMCs.

The ends were cut back, 7 bases at V and 4 bases at J, with 13 bases in the middle. The CDR3 is 13 residues long. How the authors handled the data: Nucleated cell number was recorded as an estimate derived from reference gene primer amplification. Assay: immunoSEQ multiplex PCR; the TCRdb copy retains only in-frame clones and omits some. V and J calls plus clone size are reproduced from that table; the DNA served to infer D and trimming. Here the sample spans some 100,000 clones, approximately 92% being singletons. This chain joins TRBV12-3 or TRBV12-4 and TRBJ1-2; no reliable D call. The sequence was collected from a woman aged 55-70 years with active COVID-19. Sequenced: peripheral blood. CDR3 region: CASTSEVSYGYTF. The CDR3 nucleotides read TGTGCCAGCACCTCCGAGGTCTCCTATGGCTACACCTTC.